This passage covers 30 T cell receptor beta chains from one sample sequenced in a study of patients and donors after allogeneic stem cell transplantation. TCRdb reanalysed the RT-PCR reads using MiXCR and keeps one entry per CDR3 protein. Here the sample spans roughly 880,000 distinct CDR3 sequences, about a sixth being singletons. Material: blood, either unsorted or a sorted T cell fraction (not recorded which). The receptor source for this set is a human donor who was either an allogeneic HSCT recipient or a stem cell or donor lymphocyte infusion donor (not recorded which). It is not recorded whose cells these are; they may come from a transplant donor.

Only a few counts were recorded for this clonotype. The chain uses TRBV9 and TRBJ2-1; 8 bases match TRBD2. Germline V lookup: CDR1 SGDLS, CDR2 YYNGEE. The CDR3 is 15 residues long. After removal of 1 base from V and 5 bases from J, the junction contained 5 bases not matched to a gene. In nucleotides, the CDR3 is TGTGCCAGCAGCGTACACGGGAGGGCCAACAATGAGCAGTTCTTC. Translating gives CASSVHGRANNEQFF.

The chain carries TRBV12-3 or TRBV12-4 and TRBJ1-5, with 7 positions matching TRBD1. This CDR3 has 14 amino acids. Trimming removed 7 bases from V and 2 bases from J; junction bases left unmatched: 5. The CDR3 spells CASKTGVGNQPQHF. CDR3 nucleotide sequence: TGTGCCAGCAAAACAGGGGTGGGCAATCAGCCCCAGCATTTT.

The CDR3 is CASRTQGALGNTIYF. As DNA, the CDR3 is TGTGCCAGCAGAACTCAGGGGGCTCTGGGAAACACCATATATTTT. This sequence joins TRBV6-1 and TRBJ1-3; 8 bases map to TRBD1. This CDR3 has 15 residues. V lost 6 bases, J lost 4 bases, and 8 bases stayed unmatched. Germline V CDR1 and CDR2: MNHNS, SASEGT.

The rearrangement uses TRBV4-3 and TRBJ1-2; D is unclear. Germline loops: CDR1 LGHNA, CDR2 YSLEER. Trimming removed 1 base at V and 4 bases at J, with 13 bases between. This CDR3 spans 15 amino acids. CDR3 nucleotides: TGCGCCAGCAGCCAAGGGGAGGGAGACCTCTATGGCTACACCTTC. Translated: CASSQGEGDLYGYTF.

The chain combines TRBV4-1 with TRBJ2-7; 8 bases line up with TRBD2. V dropped 1 base and J dropped 3; count of bases not matched to a gene: 8. The V gene's germline CDR1 is MGHRA and CDR2 YSYEKL. There are 16 residues in the CDR3. Written as DNA, the CDR3 is TGCGCCAGCAGCCAAGTAAAAGCGGGAGTTTTCTACGAGCAGTACTTC. Translating it yields CASSQVKAGVFYEQYF.

V and J are TRBV9 and TRBJ2-1; 9 bases agree with TRBD1. This CDR3 comprises 18 residues. J was trimmed by 1 base and V by 0 bases; bases with no gene match: 8. CDR1 is SGDLS, CDR2 YYNGEE, per germline. This CDR3 is CASSVGPGGQGSYNEQFF. CDR3 DNA: TGTGCCAGCAGCGTAGGTCCGGGCGGACAGGGGTCCTACAATGAGCAGTTCTTC. The full variable domain, with the rest looked up from reference TRBV9 and TRBJ2-1, is DSGVTQTPKHLITATGQRVTLRCSPRSGDLSVYWYQQSLDQGLQFLIQYYNGEERAKGNILERFSAQQFPDLHSELNLSSLELGDSALYFCASSVGPGGQGSYNEQFFGPGTRLTVL.

V and J are TRBV15 and TRBJ1-1, with TRBD1 as a possible D gene (6 bases). The CDR3 contains 15 residues. From germline, CDR1 is LNHNV and CDR2 YYDKDF (reference sequence). V was cut by 3 bases and J by 0 bases, with 11 bases left in between. The CDR3 coding sequence is TGTGCCACCAGCAGCGCAGGGACAATGAACACTGAAGCTTTCTTT. This gives the protein CATSSAGTMNTEAFF.

V usage is TRBV6-5 and J usage is TRBJ2-7; TRBD2 is a possible D gene (5 bases). Germline values: CDR1 MNHEY, CDR2 SVGAGI. The ends were cut back, 0 bases at V and 0 bases at J, with 12 bases in the middle. This CDR3 has 16 residues. The chain's CDR3 is CASSYSSERYSYEQYF. The CDR3 DNA follows: TGTGCCAGCAGTTACTCGAGTGAGCGGTACTCCTACGAGCAGTACTTC.

This sequence joins TRBV5-6 and TRBJ2-6; 11 nucleotides align to TRBD1. Trimming cost V 6 bases and J 0 bases; bases outside gene matches: 8. From germline, CDR1 is SGHDT and CDR2 YYEEEE. The CDR3 runs to 18 residues. Written as DNA, the CDR3 is TGTGCCAGCATCCCTTCCGGGACAGGGGGCTCTGGGGCCAACGTCCTGACTTTC. Translating gives CASIPSGTGGSGANVLTF.

The J gene is TRBJ1-5, the V gene TRBV7-8; maybe TRBD1 (6 bases). The CDR3 runs 16 residues. Germline V gene sequence: CDR1 SGHVS, CDR2 FQNEAQ. Trimming left V 2 bases short and J 1 base short, with 12 bases between. DNA for the CDR3: TGTGCCAGCAGCTTAAGATGGGACACGAGCAATCAGCCCCAGCATTTT. Residues: CASSLRWDTSNQPQHF.

This chain uses TRBV30 with TRBJ2-2; no definite D call. Between the trimmed V and J ends, which lost 0 bases and 0 bases, there was a span of 8 bases. The CDR3 has 15 amino acids. Germline V CDR1 and CDR2: GTSNPN, SVGIG (reference sequence). The CDR3 is CAWSVRKTNTGELFF. Here the CDR3 DNA reads TGTGCCTGGAGTGTACGTAAGACGAACACCGGGGAGCTGTTTTTT.

This clonotype appeared a few times. The chain has TRBV7-3 and TRBJ1-1, with 10 positions matching TRBD1. Germline V gene sequence: CDR1 SGHTA, CDR2 FQGTGA. The CDR3 is 14 amino acids. With 5 bases clipped from V and 6 bases from J, the junction kept 6 bases outside the gene matches. The CDR3 nucleotides read TGTGCCAGCAGCATCGGGACAGGGGCTTCTGAAGCTTTCTTT. Translating it yields CASSIGTGASEAFF.

In its sample, this clonotype was seen many times. The chain employs TRBV15 and TRBJ1-1; perhaps TRBD1 as D (6 bases). Germline CDR1 LNHNV, CDR2 YYDKDF (reference sequence). CDR3 length: 15 residues. The V and J ends lost 7 bases and 1 base respectively, with 16 bases between them. The CDR3 reads CATTNRAWGNTEAFF. In DNA form, the CDR3 reads TGTGCCACCACAAACAGGGCCTGGGGGAACACTGAAGCTTTCTTT.

This clonotype appeared a few times. This chain connects TRBV7-6 to TRBJ2-3, with 12 bases identical to TRBD2. This CDR3 region has 16 residues. CDR1 is SGHVS, CDR2 FNYEAQ, per germline. V was pared by 2 bases and J by 5 bases, with 5 bases of the junction left unmatched. CDR3: CASSLLLAGGQDTQYF. The CDR3 DNA is TGTGCCAGCAGCTTACTACTAGCGGGGGGCCAAGATACGCAGTATTTT.

V gene TRBV5-1 combines with J gene TRBJ1-2, with 8 bases matching TRBD1. Germline trimming cut 4 bases from V and 6 bases from J; bases unmatched to any gene: 8. The CDR3 sequence is 14 residues long. The germline V gene has CDR1 SGHRS and CDR2 YFSETQ. The CDR3 is CASSPDRVGDGYTF. Here the CDR3 DNA reads TGCGCCAGCAGCCCGGACAGGGTGGGAGATGGCTACACCTTC.

The V and J genes are TRBV10-3 and TRBJ2-6; unclear D gene. The CDR3 is 12 amino acids. Trimming left V 9 bases short and J 0 bases short, with 3 bases between. Germline V gene data show CDR1 as ENHRY and CDR2 as SYGVKD. Here the CDR3 reads CAMTSGANVLTF. In DNA form, the CDR3 reads TGTGCCATGACCTCTGGGGCCAACGTCCTGACTTTC.

This clonotype was picked up many times. The chain uses TRBV12-3 or TRBV12-4 and TRBJ2-2, with D possibly TRBD2 on 5 matching bases. The CDR3 is made up of 14 amino acids. V was cut by 5 bases and J by 5 bases, with 12 bases left in between. The CDR3 DNA follows: TGTGCCAGCAGTCCTACGGGGATTACCGGGGAGCTGTTTTTT. Translation: CASSPTGITGELFF.

Ten or more counts support this clonotype. The V and J genes are TRBV7-9 and TRBJ2-3; the match to TRBD2 covers 10 bases. J was trimmed by 4 bases and V by 5 bases; bases with no gene match: 9. CDR3 length: 16 amino acids. Looked up from germline, CDR1 is SEHNR and CDR2 is FQNEAQ (reference sequence). The CDR3 DNA reads TGTGCCAGCAGCCTCATAGCGGGAGGTAATGCAGATACGCAGTATTTT. It is translated as CASSLIAGGNADTQYF.

The chain recombines TRBV18 with TRBJ1-2, with 8 bases that match TRBD1. The junction had 8 bases not matched to a gene; V was cut back by 4 bases and J by 4 bases. Per germline, CDR1 KGHSH and CDR2 LQKENI. The CDR3 extends over 15 amino acids. The CDR3 DNA reads TGTGCCAGCTCACAAAACCCGGACAGGGCCTATGGCTACACCTTC. It specifies CASSQNPDRAYGYTF. Using reference TRBV18 and TRBJ1-2 for the parts outside the CDR3, the full variable domain is NAGVMQNPRHLVRRRGQEARLRCSPMKGHSHVYWYRQLPEEGLKFMVYLQKENIIDESGMPKERFSAEFPKEGPSILRIQQVVRGDSAAYFCASSQNPDRAYGYTFGSGTRLTVV.

The chain couples TRBV24-1 to TRBJ2-1; 9 positions match TRBD1. V shed 6 bases, J shed 7 bases, and the junction held 12 bases outside the gene matches. Germline CDR1 reads KGHDR; CDR2 reads SFDVKD. The CDR3 extends over 16 amino acids. This CDR3 reads CATSRAGTGRKNEQFF. As DNA, the CDR3 is TGTGCCACCAGTCGCGCCGGGACAGGGAGGAAAAATGAGCAGTTCTTC.

The gene calls are TRBV24-1 and TRBJ2-3, with D hard to call. There are 13 residues in the CDR3. V was clipped by 4 bases and J by 5 bases, with 9 bases between them. Germline-derived CDR1 and CDR2 are KGHDR and SFDVKD. CDR3 loop: CATSEPKRDTQYF. The DNA of the CDR3 is TGTGCCACCAGTGAGCCGAAGAGAGATACGCAGTATTTT.

Ten or more counts support this clonotype. This chain joins TRBV12-3 or TRBV12-4 and TRBJ2-1, with TRBD2 matching 9 bases. The junction had 11 bases not matched to a gene; V was cut back by 7 bases and J by 7 bases. CDR3 size: 15 residues. DNA of the CDR3: TGTGCCAGCACCGTTGCGGGGGGGGCCGGGAATGAGCAGTTCTTC. Its protein is CASTVAGGAGNEQFF.

V usage is TRBV20-1 and J usage is TRBJ1-2; maybe TRBD1 (6 bases). There are 17 residues in the CDR3. Trimming shortened V by 1 base and J by 4 bases, and 22 bases separated the two germline ends. Germline CDR1 and CDR2: DFQATT and SNEGSKA (reference sequence). The CDR3 DNA follows: TGCAGTGCTAGAGTCCCACCGGATCCGGGACATCGCTATGGCTACACCTTC. Translated: CSARVPPDPGHRYGYTF.

The V call is TRBV7-9, the J call TRBJ1-4, with no clear D. Germline V CDR1 and CDR2: SEHNR, FQNEAQ (reference sequence). The CDR3 totals 13 residues. Between the trimmed V and J ends, which lost 5 bases and 7 bases, there was a span of 11 bases. CDR3 sequence reads: CASSPRIGEKLFF. The CDR3 DNA follows: TGTGCCAGCAGCCCCCGTATCGGTGAAAAACTGTTTTTT.

This rearrangement joins TRBV20-1 to TRBJ1-4; D is perhaps TRBD1 (5 bases). V lost 4 bases and J lost 4, with 13 bases in between. Germline-derived CDR1 and CDR2 are DFQATT and SNEGSKA (reference sequence). The CDR3 spans 14 residues. The DNA for the CDR3 is TGCAGTGCTACCCTTGGGACGATTAATGAAAAACTGTTTTTT. This encodes CSATLGTINEKLFF.

Only a few counts were recorded for this clonotype. The rearrangement links TRBV11-1 to TRBJ1-2; D is unclear. V was shortened by 5 bases and J by 2 bases, with 12 bases between the two germline ends. This CDR3 spans 14 amino acids. Germline CDR1 reads SGHAT; CDR2 reads FQDESV (reference sequence). This CDR3 is CASSVANENYGYTF. The CDR3 DNA follows: TGTGCCAGCAGCGTCGCAAACGAAAACTATGGCTACACCTTC.

The V gene is TRBV2, the J gene TRBJ2-3; possible D gene TRBD2, 5 bases. The CDR3 loop spans 17 amino acids. Trimming stripped 4 bases from V and 0 bases from J, with 17 bases between. Germline V lookup: CDR1 SNHLY, CDR2 FYNNEI. The CDR3 is CASSGWFGEGSTDTQYF. CDR3 nucleotide sequence: TGTGCCAGCAGTGGTTGGTTCGGTGAGGGCAGCACAGATACGCAGTATTTT.

CDR3 amino acids: CAISESKRQNIEKLFF. CDR3 coding DNA: TGTGCCATCAGTGAGTCGAAGAGGCAAAATATAGAAAAACTGTTTTTT. J is TRBJ1-4 and V is TRBV10-3; D is unclear. V gave up 0 bases and J gave up 8 bases, with 16 bases separating them. Germline V gene data show CDR1 as ENHRY and CDR2 as SYGVKD. The CDR3 length is 16 residues.

The rearrangement uses TRBV7-9 and TRBJ2-1; 7 nucleotides agree with TRBD2. CDR3 size: 17 residues. V gave up 1 base and J gave up 6 bases; unmatched junction bases: 12. Germline CDR1 SEHNR, CDR2 FQNEAQ (reference sequence). CDR3 residues: CASSLGLARGGGNEQFF. CDR3 bases: TGTGCCAGCAGCTTAGGACTAGCACGGGGAGGAGGCAATGAGCAGTTCTTC.

Only a few counts were recorded for this clonotype. The J gene is TRBJ2-2, the V gene TRBV5-1, with D unresolved. Germline loops: CDR1 SGHRS, CDR2 YFSETQ. Trimming removed 4 bases from V and 5 bases from J, with 15 bases in between. CDR3 length equals 15 residues. DNA of the CDR3: TGCGCCAGCAGCCCTCACCTGCGTGAGACCGGGGAGCTGTTTTTT. Translated: CASSPHLRETGELFF.